The 22 T cell receptor beta chains below were found in one sample sequenced in a study of blood T cell repertoires in COVID-19. Sequencing used immunoSEQ multiplex PCR; TCRdb keeps in-frame clones, though not all of them. This table has about 440,000 clones, roughly 91% appearing once. The sample consisted of peripheral blood. Source of these receptors: a woman between 25 and 40 years old with acute or convalescent COVID-19.

The CDR3 DNA reads as TGCGCCAGCAGCTCTACCGGGACAGGCAATGAAAAACTGTTTTTT. Translation: CASSSTGTGNEKLFF. The chain couples TRBV5-1 to TRBJ1-4; 8 positions agree with TRBD1. The germline gives CDR1 SGHRS, CDR2 YFSETQ. The V segment lost 3 bases and the J segment 5 bases; nucleotides outside the gene matches: 6. This CDR3 comprises 15 residues.

The J gene is TRBJ2-7, the V gene TRBV7-9, with D possibly being TRBD2 (6 bases). Germline CDR1 SEHNR, CDR2 FQNEAQ (reference sequence). V shed 3 bases and J shed 7 bases, with 10 bases lying between them. The CDR3 loop spans 12 amino acids. CDR3 bases: TGTGCCAGCAGCTTTCACGCGGGGGAGCAGTACTTC. This translates into CASSFHAGEQYF.

CDR3 amino acids: CSVVAQANTGELFF. The DNA for the CDR3 is TGCAGCGTTGTAGCGCAGGCGAACACCGGGGAGCTGTTTTTT. The chain links TRBV29-1 to TRBJ2-2, with a possible D match to TRBD2 (5 bases). The V end lost 4 bases, the J end lost 0 bases, and 9 bases lay between the germline ends. The germline CDR1 and CDR2 sequences are SQVTM and ANQGSEA. The CDR3 has 14 residues.

This chain uses TRBV11-2 with TRBJ2-2; perhaps TRBD2 as D (6 bases). Per the germline V gene, CDR1 is SGHAT and CDR2 is FQNNGV. The CDR3 loop spans 17 amino acids. Trimming stripped 1 base from V and 7 bases from J, with 19 bases between. As DNA, the CDR3 is TGTGCCAGCAGCTTAGGGGACGGGAGAGGGCGACACGGGGAGCTGTTTTTT. Translating it yields CASSLGDGRGRHGELFF.

This rearrangement joins TRBV5-1 to TRBJ2-2; 8 positions match TRBD1. Germline CDR1 reads SGHRS; CDR2 reads YFSETQ. The junction had 2 bases not matched to a gene; V was cut back by 7 bases and J by 0 bases. The CDR3 has 14 amino acids. This CDR3 is CASGTGPNTGELFF. DNA of the CDR3: TGCGCCAGCGGGACAGGTCCGAACACCGGGGAGCTGTTTTTT.

Comments on this clone: Other DNA sequences in the sample encode the same CDR3. The gene calls are TRBV27 and TRBJ2-7; tentatively, D is TRBD2 (5 bases). This CDR3 is built from 12 residues. Trimming removed 3 bases from V and 5 bases from J, with 8 bases in between. CDR1 and CDR2 from the germline V gene are MNHEY and SMNVEV (reference sequence). CDR3 coding DNA: TGTGCCAGCAGTTTCCCGGGGAACGAGCAGTACTTC. It translates to CASSFPGNEQYF.

The V gene is TRBV6-5, the J gene TRBJ2-1; 7 bases align to TRBD1. The ends lost 5 bases at V and 9 bases at J; junction bases unmatched: 13. The CDR3 runs 15 residues. Germline values: CDR1 MNHEY, CDR2 SVGAGI. The DNA of the CDR3 is TGTGCCAGCAGTCTACAGGGGTTCAAGAACAGTGAGCAGTTCTTC. As protein: CASSLQGFKNSEQFF.

This clone turned up a few times. V gene TRBV19 combines with J gene TRBJ1-1; D possibly corresponds to TRBD1 (6 bases). The CDR3 covers 19 residues. The V gene lost 6 bases and the J gene lost 0 bases, with 26 bases spanning the gap. Germline V gene data show CDR1 as LNHDA and CDR2 as SQIVND (reference sequence). The CDR3 region has the DNA TGTGCCAGTAGACCGGGGGGGCAGGTCACCACGCGCATGAACACTGAAGCTTTCTTT. Its protein product is CASRPGGQVTTRMNTEAFF.

The CDR3 loop reads CSVEVPRASNYGYTF. CDR3 nucleotide sequence: TGCAGCGTTGAAGTCCCCAGGGCCTCTAACTATGGCTACACCTTC. The chain links TRBV29-1 to TRBJ1-2; tentative D call: TRBD1 (5 bases). From germline, CDR1 is SQVTM and CDR2 ANQGSEA. This CDR3 is 15 amino acids long. Trimming took 1 base from V and 0 from J, leaving 12 bases between them.

The J gene is TRBJ2-3, the V gene TRBV7-9, with TRBD2 as a possible D gene (6 bases). Trimming shortened V by 0 bases and J by 5 bases, and 21 bases separated the two germline ends. Germline CDR1 is SEHNR and CDR2 is FQNEAQ (reference sequence). CDR3 length: 18 residues. CDR3 region: CASSLAVQRVTWEDTQYF. The CDR3 coding sequence is TGTGCCAGCAGCTTAGCGGTGCAGCGGGTAACGTGGGAAGATACGCAGTATTTT.

The J gene is TRBJ1-1, the V gene TRBV2; possible D gene TRBD1, 6 bases. The V and J ends lost 6 bases and 1 base respectively, with 9 bases between them. Germline values: CDR1 SNHLY, CDR2 FYNNEI. The CDR3 totals 13 residues. The DNA of the CDR3 is TGTGCCAGCAGCCCAGGGGAGAACACTGAAGCTTTCTTT. Translated, it gives CASSPGENTEAFF.

The chain links TRBV5-5 to TRBJ2-5; weak D call: TRBD1 (5 bases). CDR1 is SGHKS and CDR2 is YYEKEE in the germline V gene (reference sequence). V was clipped by 2 bases and J by 2 bases, with 16 bases between them. The CDR3 loop spans 16 amino acids. This chain's CDR3 is CASSFFIRQRQETQYF. CDR3 bases: TGTGCCAGCAGCTTTTTTATTCGACAGAGACAAGAGACCCAGTACTTC. The whole variable domain, filled in from reference TRBV5-5 and TRBJ2-5, reads DAGVTQSPTHLIKTRGQQVTLRCSPISGHKSVSWYQQVLGQGPQFIFQYYEKEERGRGNFPDRFSARQFPNYSSELNVNALLLGDSALYLCASSFFIRQRQETQYFGPGTRLLVL.

The chain carries TRBV12-5 and TRBJ2-7, with TRBD1 matching over 7 bases. The CDR3 is 14 residues long. With V trimmed by 3 bases and J by 6 bases, 8 bases remained unmatched. From germline, CDR1 is LGHNT and CDR2 FRNRAP. In DNA, the CDR3 is TGTGCTAGTGGTTTCCTCGGCAGGGGGTCCGAGCAGTACTTC. It encodes CASGFLGRGSEQYF.

V gene TRBV5-1 combines with J gene TRBJ1-2, with 10 positions matching TRBD1. The CDR3 runs 15 residues. J was trimmed by 7 bases and V by 1 base; bases with no gene match: 7. Germline-derived CDR1 and CDR2 are SGHRS and YFSETQ. Here the CDR3 reads CASSLNGDRGGGYTF. CDR3 nucleotide sequence: TGCGCCAGCAGCTTGAATGGGGACAGGGGAGGTGGCTACACCTTC.

Of note for this clone: Other DNA sequences from this sample encode an identical CDR3 as well. CDR3 nucleotides: TGCGCCAGCAAGACGGGGACTACCGGGGAGCTGTTTTTT. This codes for CASKTGTTGELFF. The chain is built from TRBV10-2 and TRBJ2-2; perhaps TRBD2 as D (6 bases). Trimming took off 7 bases at V and 5 bases at J, with 11 bases between the two ends. The CDR3 totals 13 residues. Germline assignment: CDR1 WSHSY and CDR2 SAAADI.

CDR3 sequence (DNA): TGTGCCAGCAGCGAACGTCCCGGTGAAAAACTGTTTTTT. Translated, it gives CASSERPGEKLFF. The chain employs TRBV9 and TRBJ1-4; D unresolved. The CDR3 has 13 amino acids. V was trimmed by 3 bases and J by 7 bases, leaving 10 bases between them. Germline assignment: CDR1 SGDLS and CDR2 YYNGEE.

The chain combines TRBV5-6 with TRBJ2-7; 10 bases align to TRBD2. Germline loops: CDR1 SGHDT, CDR2 YYEEEE. The V segment lost 1 base and the J segment 6 bases; nucleotides outside the gene matches: 10. The CDR3 runs to 16 residues. Written as DNA, the CDR3 is TGTGCCAGCAGCTTGTACGCCACTAGCGGGAACTTCGAGCAGTACTTC. Translating it yields CASSLYATSGNFEQYF.

The rearrangement links TRBV20-1 to TRBJ1-5, with TRBD1 matching 7 bases. CDR3 length equals 13 residues. In germline, CDR1 is DFQATT, CDR2 SNEGSKA (reference sequence). V dropped 3 bases and J dropped 6; count of bases not matched to a gene: 5. CDR3 region: CSASDRVSQPQHF. The CDR3 nucleotides read TGCAGTGCTAGTGACAGGGTGAGTCAGCCCCAGCATTTT.

The V call is TRBV19, the J call TRBJ2-7; 7 nucleotides align to TRBD1. CDR3 length equals 15 residues. In germline, CDR1 is LNHDA, CDR2 SQIVND (reference sequence). Germline trimming cut 7 bases from V and 3 bases from J; bases unmatched to any gene: 12. The CDR3 reads CASNSAIGGLYEQYF. The DNA for the CDR3 is TGTGCCAGTAATTCAGCGATAGGGGGCCTCTACGAGCAGTACTTC. The full variable domain, with the rest looked up from reference TRBV19 and TRBJ2-7, is DGGITQSPKYLFRKEGQNVTLSCEQNLNHDAMYWYRQDPGQGLRLIYYSQIVNDFQKGDIAEGYSVSREKKESFPLTVTSAQKNPTAFYLCASNSAIGGLYEQYFGPGTRLTVT.

The chain is built from TRBV5-1 and TRBJ2-3; tentatively, D is TRBD2 (5 bases). V was cut by 2 bases and J by 6 bases, with 16 bases left in between. This CDR3 is built from 15 residues. Germline V gene lookup returns CDR1 SGHRS and CDR2 YFSETQ. The CDR3 loop reads CASSLTGVGVDTQYF. The CDR3 nucleotides are TGCGCCAGCAGCTTAACCGGGGTTGGGGTTGATACGCAGTATTTT. The variable domain in full, completed from reference TRBV5-1 and TRBJ2-3, reads KAGVTQTPRYLIKTRGQQVTLSCSPISGHRSVSWYQQTPGQGLQFLFEYFSETQRNKGNFPGRFSGRQFSNSRSEMNVSTLELGDSALYLCASSLTGVGVDTQYFGPGTRLTVL.

The chain employs TRBV5-5 and TRBJ2-6; D is undetermined. This CDR3 region has 15 residues. Between the trimmed V and J ends, which lost 4 bases and 0 bases, there was a span of 8 bases. CDR1 is SGHKS, CDR2 YYEKEE, per germline (reference sequence). The CDR3 reads CASSLAPSGANVLTF. Here the CDR3 DNA reads TGTGCCAGCAGCCTGGCTCCCTCTGGGGCCAACGTCCTGACTTTC.

V is TRBV6-1 and J is TRBJ2-3; D uncertain. CDR1 and CDR2 (germline): MNHNS, SASEGT. The V end was cut by 3 bases, the J end by 9 bases, with 4 bases between. The CDR3 consists of 10 residues. CDR3 amino acids: CASSDVTQYF. DNA for the CDR3: TGTGCCAGCAGTGACGTAACGCAGTATTTT.